A single sample gave rise to the 21 T cell receptor beta chains below, sequenced in a study of T cell repertoires in cytomegalovirus infection. TCRdb fed the reads into MiXCR, producing one record per CDR3 protein. The data contain some 920,000 distinct CDR3 sequences, approximately 33% of them singletons. These TCRs' antigens remain unknown. Sequenced material: cultured CD8+ T cells from PBMCs, taken from culture after CMV antigen stimulation. These receptors all stem from a human donor in good health (CMV status not recorded). Some clones in this sample may be carry-over from other donors' samples.

The table lists this clonotype with many counts. The junction shows a germline mismatch at one end, possibly a read error. This chain connects TRBV7-7 to TRBJ2-2; D gene ambiguous. The germline gives CDR1 SSHAT, CDR2 FNYEAQ (reference sequence). The CDR3 contains 15 residues. CDR3 sequence: CASSPRGGNTGELFF. The CDR3 region has the DNA TGTGCTAGCAGCCCTAGAGGTGGGAACACCGGGGAGCTGTTTTTT.

The chain has TRBV7-9 and TRBJ1-1, with D tentatively TRBD1 (5 bases). V lost 2 bases and J 4 bases, leaving 14 bases between the germline ends. Per germline, CDR1 SEHNR and CDR2 FQNEAQ (reference sequence). This CDR3 is 15 amino acids long. The CDR3 bases are TGTGCCAGCAGCTTACAAGGGGATGGGAGCACTGAAGCTTTCTTT. This codes for CASSLQGDGSTEAFF.

This clonotype was observed a few times. The chain carries TRBV5-5 and TRBJ1-1; D remains unclear. Germline V gene sequence: CDR1 SGHKS, CDR2 YYEKEE (reference sequence). The CDR3 is 16 residues long. Trimming took 4 bases from V and 4 from J, leaving 20 bases between them. The DNA for the CDR3 is TGTGCCAGCAGCCTTGAGGGTAGCTTTGTGGGCACTGAAGCTTTCTTT. This translates into CASSLEGSFVGTEAFF.

The chain has TRBV4-1 and TRBJ2-3; D uncertain. The length of the CDR3 is 16 residues. Germline CDR1 is MGHRA and CDR2 is YSYEKL. V was trimmed by 0 bases and J by 2 bases, leaving 12 bases between them. The CDR3 here is CASSQDPTASTDTQYF. CDR3 DNA sequence: TGCGCCAGCAGCCAAGATCCAACAGCCTCCACAGATACGCAGTATTTT.

The CDR3 here is CASSRTDAYEQYF. Written as DNA, the CDR3 is TGTGCCAGTAGTAGGACAGACGCCTACGAGCAGTACTTC. The chain couples TRBV19 to TRBJ2-7; weak D call: TRBD1 (6 bases). Trimming removed 4 bases from V and 2 bases from J, with 9 bases in between. The CDR3 has 13 amino acids. Germline values: CDR1 LNHDA, CDR2 SQIVND (reference sequence).

V usage is TRBV6-5 and J usage is TRBJ1-1, with D perhaps TRBD1 (6 bases). This CDR3 is built from 14 residues. Germline V CDR1 and CDR2: MNHEY, SVGAGI. Trimming left V 6 bases short and J 1 base short, with 12 bases between. DNA for the CDR3: TGTGCCAGCAGCTTGGACAGCCCGAACACTGAAGCTTTCTTT. Translated, it gives CASSLDSPNTEAFF.

The count of this clonotype is one. The chain employs TRBV20-1 and TRBJ1-5; TRBD1 aligns across 8 bases. Per germline, CDR1 DFQATT and CDR2 SNEGSKA (reference sequence). The trim removed 5 bases at V and 6 bases at J, leaving 9 bases unmatched. The CDR3 consists of 14 residues. The DNA of the CDR3 is TGCAGTGCTGACCGGACAGGGACCGGTCAGCCCCAGCATTTT. It encodes CSADRTGTGQPQHF.

To note about this clonotype: The junction differs from germline at one of its ends, possibly a read error. V is TRBV4-1 and J is TRBJ2-3, with D perhaps TRBD1 or TRBD2 (5 bases each). CDR3 size: 12 residues. Germline V CDR1 and CDR2: MGHRA, YSYEKL. The DNA for the CDR3 is TGCGCCAGCGGACGGGGCACAGATGCGCAGTATTTT. Protein sequence: CASGRGTDAQYF.

The V and J genes are TRBV24-1 and TRBJ2-5, with 14 bases fitting TRBD2. This CDR3 is built from 13 residues. Unmatched junction bases numbered 0, after V lost 9 bases and J lost 4 bases. Germline V gene data show CDR1 as KGHDR and CDR2 as SFDVKD. CDR3 residues: CATGLAGGETQYF. Written as DNA, the CDR3 is TGTGCCACCGGACTAGCGGGGGGAGAGACCCAGTACTTC.

The gene calls are TRBV27 and TRBJ1-1; no firm D call. The germline V and J ends were trimmed by 4 bases and 0 bases, with 12 bases remaining between them. This CDR3 has 15 amino acids. CDR1 and CDR2 (germline): MNHEY, SMNVEV (reference sequence). The chain's CDR3 is CASSWRRAMNTEAFF. The CDR3 nucleotides are TGTGCCAGCAGTTGGCGGAGGGCAATGAACACTGAAGCTTTCTTT.

In this sample, this clonotype turned up a few times. The CDR3 DNA is TGTGCCAGCAGTTCCGGGACAGGGATACAGCCCCAGCATTTT. Amino acids: CASSSGTGIQPQHF. The V and J genes are TRBV12-3 or TRBV12-4 and TRBJ1-5; 9 bases are shared with TRBD1. The trim removed 4 bases at V and 7 bases at J, leaving 5 bases unmatched. The CDR3 consists of 14 residues.

Only a few counts were recorded for this clonotype. The V and J genes are TRBV7-9 and TRBJ2-3, with D possibly matching TRBD2 (6 bases). Germline V CDR1 and CDR2: SEHNR, FQNEAQ (reference sequence). The CDR3 contains 16 residues. Trimming left V 6 bases short and J 1 base short, with 17 bases between. The CDR3 region has the DNA TGTGCCAGCAGGTCGGAGGGCAGGACACGCACAGATACGCAGTATTTT. Translating it yields CASRSEGRTRTDTQYF.

This clonotype has a handful of counts. This chain links TRBV7-6 with TRBJ2-1; D remains ambiguous. V lost 1 base and J 0 bases, leaving 4 bases between the germline ends. Germline CDR1 SGHVS, CDR2 FNYEAQ. The CDR3 runs to 14 residues. This CDR3 reads CASSLEVSYNEQFF. The CDR3 DNA reads as TGTGCCAGCAGCTTAGAAGTCTCCTACAATGAGCAGTTCTTC.

The chain couples TRBV11-2 to TRBJ2-3, with 9 bases matching TRBD2. Germline V CDR1 and CDR2: SGHAT, FQNNGV. The CDR3 loop spans 17 amino acids. Trimming at V came to 5 bases and at J to 4 bases, leaving 13 bases not matched to a gene. CDR3 sequence: CASSPWGRGGGADTQYF. In DNA, the CDR3 is TGTGCCAGCAGCCCCTGGGGGCGGGGGGGCGGGGCAGATACGCAGTATTTT.

This clonotype was detected many times. The chain has TRBV7-6 and TRBJ2-3, with unresolved D. The ends were cut back, 1 base at V and 0 bases at J, with 8 bases in the middle. Germline assignment: CDR1 SGHVS and CDR2 FNYEAQ. The CDR3 has 15 residues. The CDR3 protein is CASSLVATSTDTQYF. The CDR3 DNA follows: TGTGCCAGCAGCTTAGTGGCGACTAGCACAGATACGCAGTATTTT.

This chain links TRBV28 with TRBJ2-5; possible D gene TRBD1, 7 bases. CDR1 is MDHEN and CDR2 is SYDVKM in the germline V gene. V was clipped by 5 bases and J by 5 bases, with 27 bases between them. This CDR3 is 18 amino acids long. The DNA for the CDR3 is TGTGCCAGCAGTACCCTTGGAGGGGGCGCCGGATCATGGGAGACCCAGTACTTC. Its protein is CASSTLGGGAGSWETQYF.

This clonotype was seen at least ten times. The chain uses TRBV7-6 and TRBJ2-2; 7 bases agree with TRBD1. CDR3 length: 14 amino acids. Trimming cost V 5 bases and J 4 bases; bases outside gene matches: 4. In germline, CDR1 is SGHVS, CDR2 FNYEAQ. The CDR3 region is CASSPGQSTGELFF. CDR3 coding DNA: TGTGCCAGCAGCCCGGGACAGAGCACCGGGGAGCTGTTTTTT.

CDR3 in DNA: TGTGCCAGCAGTGGCCTCCAGGACGGGAGCTCCTACGAGCAGTACGTC. Translation: CASSGLQDGSSYEQYV. The rearrangement links TRBV2 to TRBJ2-7; D is possibly TRBD2 (6 bases). The CDR3 totals 16 residues. V was cut by 4 bases and J by 0 bases, with 16 bases left in between. The V gene's germline CDR1 is SNHLY and CDR2 FYNNEI.

This clonotype was observed many times. CDR3: CASSYSGTGGNEQFF. The DNA of the CDR3 is TGTGCCAGCAGTTACTCTGGGACAGGGGGCAATGAGCAGTTCTTC. The chain is built from TRBV6-2 or TRBV6-3 and TRBJ2-1; 11 nucleotides agree with TRBD1. Germline V gene sequence: CDR1 MNHEY, CDR2 SVGEGT. The ends lost 0 bases at V and 6 bases at J; junction bases unmatched: 1. The CDR3 runs to 15 residues.

The DNA for the CDR3 is TGTGCTAGTGGTTTGCCCCCCGGGACAGGGGGCGCGAGGGCTGAAGCTTTCTTT. Amino acids: CASGLPPGTGGARAEAFF. The chain couples TRBV12-5 to TRBJ1-1; 12 positions match TRBD1. In germline, CDR1 is LGHNT, CDR2 FRNRAP. V lost 2 bases to trimming and J lost 6 bases; unmatched junction nucleotides: 13. The CDR3 is 18 amino acids.

The table lists this clonotype with a few counts. J is TRBJ2-1 and V is TRBV12-3 or TRBV12-4, with a tentative D call TRBD2 (6 bases). Trimming shortened V by 4 bases and J by 0 bases, and 19 bases separated the two germline ends. The CDR3 is 18 residues long. CDR3 protein: CASSWKEVAVYSYNEQFF. DNA for the CDR3: TGTGCCAGCAGTTGGAAGGAGGTAGCGGTCTACTCCTACAATGAGCAGTTCTTC.